The 13 T cell receptor beta chains reported below all come from one sample, sequenced in a study of graft-versus-host responses after intestinal transplantation. TCRdb keeps only in-frame clones here, not all; method: immunoSEQ multiplex PCR. The sample yields tens of thousands of clones, about 90% seen once. No antigens are known for them. This specimen consisted of unstimulated CD8+ T cells sorted from spleen or lymph node cells, obtained before intestinal transplant. The receptors here all came from a human donor who received an intestinal transplant.

The chain recombines TRBV2 with TRBJ2-7, with TRBD1 identical over 8 bases. CDR1 SNHLY and CDR2 FYNNEI come from the germline V gene. V lost 0 bases to trimming and J lost 3 bases; unmatched junction nucleotides: 4. The CDR3 extends over 15 amino acids. CDR3 residues: CASSEATGVSYEQYF. The DNA of the CDR3 is TGTGCCAGCAGTGAAGCGACAGGGGTTAGCTACGAGCAGTACTTC. The complete variable domain, with remaining parts taken from reference TRBV2 and TRBJ2-7, reads EPEVTQTPSHQVTQMGQEVILRCVPISNHLYFYWYRQILGQKVEFLVSFYNNEISEKSEIFDDQFSVERPDGSNFTLKIRSTKLEDSAMYFCASSEATGVSYEQYFGPGTRLTVT.

V usage is TRBV27 and J usage is TRBJ2-5; 8 bases map to TRBD2. CDR1 is MNHEY and CDR2 is SMNVEV in the germline V gene (reference sequence). The CDR3 is 17 amino acids. V lost 4 bases to trimming and J lost 2 bases; unmatched junction nucleotides: 12. CDR3 DNA sequence: TGTGCCAGCAGTTCAATGGCCATGACTAGCGTTCAAGAGACCCAGTACTTC. Amino acid sequence: CASSSMAMTSVQETQYF.

The chain uses TRBV5-6 and TRBJ1-2, with a tentative D call TRBD1 (6 bases). The CDR3 has 15 amino acids. Germline V gives CDR1 SGHDT, CDR2 YYEEEE. Trimming removed 5 bases at V and 3 bases at J, with 17 bases between. This CDR3 reads CASRYGQKTYYGYTF. In nucleotides, the CDR3 is TGTGCCAGCAGATACGGACAGAAAACCTACTATGGCTACACCTTC.

The chain employs TRBV29-1 and TRBJ2-7, with D hard to call. Trimming removed 2 bases from V and 2 bases from J, with 10 bases in between. This CDR3 spans 13 amino acids. Germline CDR1 is SQVTM and CDR2 is ANQGSEA. In DNA, the CDR3 is TGCAGCGTTGAAATGGGTCAGGCCTACGAGCAGTACTTC. Encoded protein: CSVEMGQAYEQYF.

This chain uses TRBV4-2 with TRBJ2-7; 8 bases align to TRBD2. The CDR3 is made up of 15 amino acids. The J segment lost 3 bases and the V segment lost 2 bases, leaving 6 bases of the junction unmatched. Germline V gene lookup returns CDR1 LGHNA and CDR2 YNFKEQ. CDR3 amino acids: CASSQPREGDYEQYF. The CDR3 DNA is TGTGCCAGCAGCCAACCTCGGGAGGGCGACTACGAGCAGTACTTC.

The chain is built from TRBV5-4 and TRBJ2-2, with TRBD2 matching 7 bases. This CDR3 region has 14 residues. Per the germline V gene, CDR1 is SGHNT and CDR2 is YYREEE (reference sequence). Losses at the gene ends were 1 base for V and 4 bases for J; bases not matched to a gene: 1. CDR3 protein: CASSLSSGTGELFF. DNA for the CDR3: TGTGCCAGCAGCTTGTCTAGCGGCACCGGGGAGCTGTTTTTT.

The chain joins TRBV2 to TRBJ2-5; no definite D call. V shed 2 bases and J shed 2 bases, with 18 bases lying between them. CDR3 length: 17 amino acids. The germline gives CDR1 SNHLY, CDR2 FYNNEI. CDR3 loop: CASSERAARYLQETQYF. The DNA for the CDR3 is TGTGCCAGCAGTGAACGCGCGGCCCGATACCTTCAAGAGACCCAGTACTTC.

The chain combines TRBV11-2 with TRBJ2-2; D unresolved. Germline values: CDR1 SGHAT, CDR2 FQNNGV. The CDR3 runs 13 residues. Trimming cost V 2 bases and J 9 bases, with 10 bases left between them. The CDR3 spells CASSLNGARELFF. The CDR3 region has the DNA TGTGCCAGCAGCTTAAACGGAGCGAGGGAGCTGTTTTTT.

This clone appeared a few times. J is TRBJ2-5 and V is TRBV6-1; D not resolved. This CDR3 has 14 amino acids. Germline CDR1 MNHNS, CDR2 SASEGT. V was cut by 4 bases and J by 1 base, with 10 bases left in between. CDR3 region: CASSGAAVQETQYF. The CDR3 DNA is TGTGCCAGCAGTGGCGCGGCAGTCCAAGAGACCCAGTACTTC.

The chain couples TRBV6-1 to TRBJ2-5; tentatively, D is TRBD1 (6 bases). With the DNA end fitting TRBJ2-7 better, the J assignment may be wrong. Germline CDR1 is MNHNS and CDR2 is SASEGT. The CDR3 length is 15 residues. The CDR3, as DNA: TGTGCCAGCAGTGCCCTAATAGGACAGCCCTACGAGCAGTACTTC. It translates to CASSALIGQPYEQYF.

This chain links TRBV11-2 with TRBJ2-3, with 12 bases that match TRBD2. CDR1 and CDR2 from the germline V gene are SGHAT and FQNNGV. This CDR3 region has 20 residues. V lost 0 bases to trimming and J lost 2 bases; unmatched junction nucleotides: 12. CDR3 nucleotides: TGTGCCAGCAGCTTAGATGGGCTAGCGGGGGGGGACTATAACACAGATACGCAGTATTTT. This sequence encodes CASSLDGLAGGDYNTDTQYF.

The V gene is TRBV30, the J gene TRBJ1-6, with TRBD1 as a possible D gene (6 bases). Per the germline V gene, CDR1 is GTSNPN and CDR2 is SVGIG (reference sequence). The CDR3 has 14 amino acids. V was trimmed by 5 bases and J by 10 bases, leaving 18 bases between them. This CDR3 reads CAWQDSRPVSPLHF. CDR3 DNA: TGTGCCTGGCAGGACAGCCGACCCGTATCACCCCTCCACTTT.

The chain is built from TRBV5-4 and TRBJ1-5; D is possibly TRBD1 (5 bases). The ends were cut back, 3 bases at V and 2 bases at J, with 21 bases in the middle. CDR3 length: 18 residues. CDR1 and CDR2 (germline): SGHNT, YYREEE (reference sequence). CDR3 DNA sequence: TGTGCCAGCAGCTCCAAAATGGGCGACAGAAGTGGCAATCAGCCCCAGCATTTT. This encodes CASSSKMGDRSGNQPQHF.